These T cell receptor beta chains were read from a single sample in a study of T cells in Graves' hyperthyroidism and ophthalmopathy. TCRdb called the multiplex PCR reads again in MiXCR, with one record for every CDR3 protein. The data hold some 360,000 distinct CDR3 sequences, with 15% to 20% observed a single time. Sequenced material: blood. Source of these receptors: a woman aged 40 to 49 with Graves' ophthalmopathy. Each CDR3 is given with its conserved first and last residue. The order of the fields is D gene, V gene, J gene, clone size, CDR3 protein, CDR3 DNA. D genes are given only for firm matches. Size is stated for part of the rows, as once, few or many counts, or as a class when the clone is expanded.

d_gene: -; v_gene: TRBV20-1; j_gene: TRBJ2-5; abundance: many; CDR3aa: CSARDLYGQGGNQETQYF; CDR3nt: TGCAGTGCTAGAGATCTTTACGGGCAGGGGGGGAACCAAGAGACCCAGTACTTC
d_gene: -; v_gene: TRBV7-9; j_gene: TRBJ2-7; abundance: -; CDR3aa: CASSLVGATYEQYF; CDR3nt: TGTGCCAGCAGCTTAGTTGGGGCTACCTACGAGCAGTACTTC
d_gene: -; v_gene: TRBV6-1; j_gene: TRBJ2-5; abundance: -; CDR3aa: CASSPGFPGTQYF; CDR3nt: TGTGCCAGCAGTCCGGGATTCCCTGGGACCCAGTACTTC
d_gene: TRBD1; v_gene: TRBV7-2; j_gene: TRBJ1-6; abundance: many; CDR3aa: CASSLSGTDNSPLHF; CDR3nt: TGTGCCAGCAGCTTGTCCGGGACAGATAATTCACCCCTCCACTTT
d_gene: -; v_gene: TRBV27; j_gene: TRBJ1-1; abundance: -; CDR3aa: CASSYRGGVAEAFF; CDR3nt: TGTGCCAGCAGTTATAGGGGAGGAGTGGCTGAAGCTTTCTTT
d_gene: -; v_gene: TRBV20-1; j_gene: TRBJ2-7; abundance: many; CDR3aa: CSALLLYEQYF; CDR3nt: TGCAGTGCTCTCCTCCTCTACGAGCAGTACTTC
d_gene: TRBD1; v_gene: TRBV27; j_gene: TRBJ2-7; abundance: many; CDR3aa: CASRRISGQGSYEQYF; CDR3nt: TGTGCCAGCAGGAGGATCTCGGGACAGGGATCCTACGAGCAGTACTTC
d_gene: -; v_gene: TRBV7-9; j_gene: TRBJ2-2; abundance: many; CDR3aa: CASTPVSGTGELFF; CDR3nt: TGTGCCAGCACCCCCGTATCGGGAACCGGGGAGCTGTTTTTT
d_gene: -; v_gene: TRBV30; j_gene: TRBJ1-5; abundance: many; CDR3aa: CAWRLTDSQPQHF; CDR3nt: TGTGCCTGGAGGTTGACCGATAGCCAGCCCCAGCATTTT
d_gene: TRBD2; v_gene: TRBV19; j_gene: TRBJ2-2; abundance: many; CDR3aa: CASHPSGLAYTGELFF; CDR3nt: TGTGCCAGTCACCCCTCGGGACTAGCCTACACCGGGGAGCTGTTTTTT
d_gene: -; v_gene: TRBV2; j_gene: TRBJ2-7; abundance: many; CDR3aa: CASSDRGYEQYF; CDR3nt: TGTGCCAGCAGTGACAGGGGATACGAGCAGTACTTC
d_gene: TRBD1; v_gene: TRBV6-2/TRBV6-3; j_gene: TRBJ1-2; abundance: many; CDR3aa: CASLGQAGGYTF; CDR3nt: TGTGCCAGCTTGGGACAGGCCGGTGGCTACACCTTC
d_gene: TRBD1; v_gene: TRBV7-8; j_gene: TRBJ1-1; abundance: many; CDR3aa: CASSSSGTGLMNTEAFF; CDR3nt: TGTGCCAGCAGCTCCTCCGGGACAGGCCTAATGAACACTGAAGCTTTCTTT
d_gene: -; v_gene: TRBV27; j_gene: TRBJ2-2; abundance: many; CDR3aa: CASRIGGSGELFF; CDR3nt: TGTGCCAGCCGAATAGGGGGTTCCGGGGAGCTGTTTTTT
d_gene: TRBD2; v_gene: TRBV27; j_gene: TRBJ2-7; abundance: many; CDR3aa: CASRGREDYEQYF; CDR3nt: TGTGCCAGCAGAGGTCGGGAGGACTACGAGCAGTACTTC
d_gene: -; v_gene: TRBV29-1; j_gene: TRBJ2-2; abundance: many; CDR3aa: CSVLGVTGELFF; CDR3nt: TGCAGCGTCCTTGGGGTGACCGGGGAGCTGTTTTTT
d_gene: TRBD1; v_gene: TRBV30; j_gene: TRBJ2-7; abundance: many; CDR3aa: CAWSPTGGSRGEQYF; CDR3nt: TGTGCCTGGAGCCCCACAGGGGGTAGTAGGGGCGAGCAGTACTTC
d_gene: -; v_gene: TRBV2; j_gene: TRBJ2-7; abundance: many; CDR3aa: CASKTWLAHEQYF; CDR3nt: TGTGCCAGCAAAACCTGGCTAGCCCACGAGCAGTACTTC
d_gene: -; v_gene: TRBV2; j_gene: TRBJ1-3; abundance: many; CDR3aa: CASEQDNGNTIYF; CDR3nt: TGTGCCAGCGAACAAGACAATGGAAACACCATATATTTT
d_gene: TRBD1; v_gene: TRBV18; j_gene: TRBJ1-1; abundance: many; CDR3aa: CASSPEDRGAFF; CDR3nt: TGTGCCAGCTCACCAGAGGACAGGGGAGCTTTCTTT
d_gene: TRBD1; v_gene: TRBV6-1; j_gene: TRBJ2-7; abundance: -; CDR3aa: CASSIRGQDSYEQYF; CDR3nt: TGTGCCAGCTCAATCAGAGGACAGGACTCCTACGAGCAGTACTTC
d_gene: TRBD1; v_gene: TRBV4-1; j_gene: TRBJ2-2; abundance: few; CDR3aa: CASSQAAARTGYTGELFF; CDR3nt: TGCGCCAGCAGCCAAGCTGCCGCTCGGACAGGGTACACCGGGGAGCTGTTTTTT
d_gene: TRBD1; v_gene: TRBV27; j_gene: TRBJ1-2; abundance: -; CDR3aa: CATLQGNYGYIF; CDR3nt: TGTGCCACCCTACAGGGGAACTATGGCTACATCTTC
d_gene: -; v_gene: TRBV6-1; j_gene: TRBJ2-1; abundance: -; CDR3aa: CASSDRGYNEQFF; CDR3nt: TGTGCCAGCAGTGATAGAGGATACAATGAGCAGTTCTTC
d_gene: TRBD2; v_gene: TRBV19; j_gene: TRBJ2-5; abundance: -; CDR3aa: CASSIGLAEKETQYF; CDR3nt: TGTGCCAGTAGTATCGGACTAGCGGAAAAAGAGACCCAGTACTTC
d_gene: TRBD1; v_gene: TRBV19; j_gene: TRBJ1-1; abundance: many; CDR3aa: CASGPTGVTEAFF; CDR3nt: TGTGCCAGTGGCCCTACAGGGGTTACTGAAGCTTTCTTT
d_gene: -; v_gene: TRBV28; j_gene: TRBJ2-5; abundance: -; CDR3aa: CASSLPTRVQETQYF; CDR3nt: TGTGCCAGCAGTCTACCGACGAGGGTCCAAGAGACCCAGTACTTC
d_gene: -; v_gene: TRBV6-8; j_gene: TRBJ1-2; abundance: many; CDR3aa: CASSAPGRLGYGYTF; CDR3nt: TGTGCCAGCAGCGCCCCGGGGCGATTGGGCTATGGCTACACCTTC
d_gene: TRBD2; v_gene: TRBV14; j_gene: TRBJ2-2; abundance: many; CDR3aa: CASSQAGGPTTGELFF; CDR3nt: TGTGCCAGCAGCCAAGCGGGAGGGCCGACCACCGGGGAGCTGTTTTTT
d_gene: -; v_gene: TRBV24-1; j_gene: TRBJ2-4; abundance: many; CDR3aa: CATSDFRDESVQYF; CDR3nt: TGTGCCACCAGTGATTTCCGGGACGAATCCGTTCAGTACTTC
d_gene: -; v_gene: TRBV20-1; j_gene: TRBJ2-2; abundance: many; CDR3aa: CSARKQGGGGELFF; CDR3nt: TGCAGTGCTAGGAAGCAGGGAGGTGGCGGGGAGCTGTTTTTT
d_gene: -; v_gene: TRBV28; j_gene: TRBJ1-5; abundance: -; CDR3aa: CASSPPGDYQPQHF; CDR3nt: TGTGCCAGCAGCCCTCCGGGGGATTATCAGCCCCAGCATTTT
d_gene: TRBD1; v_gene: TRBV7-9; j_gene: TRBJ1-6; abundance: few; CDR3aa: CASSKTGIYSPLHF; CDR3nt: TGTGCCAGCAGCAAGACAGGGATTTATTCACCCCTCCACTTT
d_gene: -; v_gene: TRBV6-1; j_gene: TRBJ2-5; abundance: many; CDR3aa: CASSDGPGIWETQYF; CDR3nt: TGTGCCAGCAGTGATGGACCGGGAATCTGGGAGACCCAGTACTTC
d_gene: TRBD2; v_gene: TRBV27; j_gene: TRBJ2-7; abundance: many; CDR3aa: CASITWTSGRPGEQYF; CDR3nt: TGTGCCAGCATCACGTGGACTAGCGGGAGGCCGGGGGAGCAGTACTTC
d_gene: -; v_gene: TRBV5-1; j_gene: TRBJ2-5; abundance: many; CDR3aa: CASSFGGVAETQYF; CDR3nt: TGCGCCAGCAGCTTCGGGGGAGTCGCGGAGACCCAGTACTTC
d_gene: TRBD1; v_gene: TRBV12-3/TRBV12-4; j_gene: TRBJ2-5; abundance: few; CDR3aa: CASRYPGTGETQYF; CDR3nt: TGTGCCAGCAGATATCCCGGGACAGGAGAGACCCAGTACTTC
d_gene: TRBD2; v_gene: TRBV15; j_gene: TRBJ2-5; abundance: -; CDR3aa: CATSKGTSGEKTQYF; CDR3nt: TGTGCCACCAGCAAGGGGACTAGCGGGGAGAAGACCCAGTACTTC
d_gene: -; v_gene: TRBV19; j_gene: TRBJ1-5; abundance: few; CDR3aa: CASSMETGSGNQPQHF; CDR3nt: TGTGCCAGTAGTATGGAAACAGGGTCAGGGAATCAGCCCCAGCATTTT
d_gene: TRBD2; v_gene: TRBV20-1; j_gene: TRBJ2-3; abundance: many; CDR3aa: CSARPLGLAGITDTQYF; CDR3nt: TGCAGTGCGCGGCCCTTGGGACTAGCGGGAATCACAGATACGCAGTATTTT
d_gene: -; v_gene: TRBV2; j_gene: TRBJ1-4; abundance: -; CDR3aa: CASSEGRKPGLRGEKLFF; CDR3nt: TGTGCCAGCAGTGAGGGCCGGAAGCCGGGACTCAGGGGTGAAAAACTGTTTTTT
d_gene: -; v_gene: TRBV4-2; j_gene: TRBJ1-5; abundance: few; CDR3aa: CASSQNPGGSRGLNQPQHF; CDR3nt: TGTGCCAGCAGCCAAAACCCCGGGGGCAGTCGGGGTTTGAATCAGCCCCAGCATTTT
d_gene: -; v_gene: TRBV27; j_gene: TRBJ1-1; abundance: -; CDR3aa: CASSLLSAGMNTEAYF; CDR3nt: TGTGCCAGCAGTTTACTATCAGCGGGGATGAACACTGAAGCTTACTTT
d_gene: TRBD1; v_gene: TRBV11-2; j_gene: TRBJ2-2; abundance: -; CDR3aa: CASSRTGGRTGELFF; CDR3nt: TGTGCCAGCAGCCGGACAGGCGGGCGGACCGGGGAGCTGTTTTTT
d_gene: -; v_gene: TRBV6-2/TRBV6-3; j_gene: TRBJ2-7; abundance: many; CDR3aa: CASSYFGTTVPDFSYEQYF; CDR3nt: TGTGCCAGCAGTTACTTTGGGACAACCGTTCCAGATTTTTCCTACGAGCAGTACTTC
d_gene: -; v_gene: TRBV28; j_gene: TRBJ1-5; abundance: many; CDR3aa: CASSWKRGSTNQPQHF; CDR3nt: TGTGCCAGCAGCTGGAAAAGGGGGTCGACCAATCAGCCCCAGCATTTT
d_gene: -; v_gene: TRBV2; j_gene: TRBJ1-5; abundance: -; CDR3aa: CASSEDRHGDQPQHF; CDR3nt: TGTGCCAGCAGTGAAGATAGACACGGAGATCAGCCCCAGCATTTT
d_gene: -; v_gene: TRBV11-1; j_gene: TRBJ1-1; abundance: many; CDR3aa: CASSPPGSTEAFF; CDR3nt: TGTGCCAGCAGCCCCCCCGGGAGTACTGAAGCTTTCTTT
d_gene: TRBD1; v_gene: TRBV2; j_gene: TRBJ2-5; abundance: once; CDR3aa: CAISQGAEETQYF; CDR3nt: TGTGCCATATCTCAGGGGGCCGAAGAGACCCAGTACTTC